Following are 3 T cell receptor beta chains from one sample sequenced in a study of OX40 agonist ivuxolimab in advanced cancers. The table came from immunoSEQ multiplex PCR; TCRdb's copy has only in-frame clones and leaves some out. The profile shows 50,000 to 70,000 clones, around 88% of them singletons. Source: CD4+ or CD8+ T cells sorted from blood, taken in a trial of the OX40 agonist ivuxolimab. The origin of the receptors is an adult with an advanced solid tumor such as melanoma, head and neck, liver or kidney cancer.

The chain links TRBV6-1 to TRBJ2-3, with D possibly matching TRBD2 (5 bases). CDR1 and CDR2 from the germline V gene are MNHNS and SASEGT. The CDR3 contains 14 residues. With 7 bases removed from V and 5 bases from J, the gap between germline ends came to 16 bases. The CDR3 loop is CASIPGPREDTQYF. CDR3 nucleotides: TGTGCCAGCATCCCGGGCCCGAGGGAAGATACGCAGTATTTT.

Within the sample, this clone is large (0.1 to 1%). The chain employs TRBV7-9 and TRBJ1-5, with a tentative D call TRBD1 (5 bases). From germline, CDR1 is SEHNR and CDR2 FQNEAQ (reference sequence). The CDR3 has 15 amino acids. The V end was cut by 4 bases, the J end by 5 bases, with 15 bases between. CDR3 sequence: CASSSSGSGDQPQHF. The CDR3 nucleotides are TGTGCCAGCAGCTCCTCAGGGTCCGGGGATCAGCCCCAGCATTTT.

The CDR3 bases are TGTGCCAGCAGTATAGGGGGCTTTAGCAATCAGCCCCAGCATTTT. Amino acid sequence: CASSIGGFSNQPQHF. The chain links TRBV28 to TRBJ1-5; 7 nucleotides agree with TRBD1. This CDR3 contains 15 residues. The germline gives CDR1 MDHEN, CDR2 SYDVKM. J gave up 0 bases and V 5 bases, and 4 bases lay outside the gene matches.